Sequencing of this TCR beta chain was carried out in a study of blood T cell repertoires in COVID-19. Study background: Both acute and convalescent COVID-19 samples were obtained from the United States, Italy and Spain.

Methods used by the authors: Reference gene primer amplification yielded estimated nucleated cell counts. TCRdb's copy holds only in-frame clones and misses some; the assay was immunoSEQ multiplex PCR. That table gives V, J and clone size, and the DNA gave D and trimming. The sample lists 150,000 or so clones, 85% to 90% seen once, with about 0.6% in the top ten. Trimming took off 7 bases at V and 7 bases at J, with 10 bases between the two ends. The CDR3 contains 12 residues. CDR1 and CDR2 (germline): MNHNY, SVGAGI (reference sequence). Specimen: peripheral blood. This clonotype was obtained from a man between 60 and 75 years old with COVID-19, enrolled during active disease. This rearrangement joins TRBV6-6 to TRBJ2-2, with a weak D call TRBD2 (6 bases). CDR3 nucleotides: TGTGCCAGCACGGAGGGAGGCGGGGAGCTGTTTTTT. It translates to CASTEGGGELFF.